The 15 T cell receptor beta chains listed next were all sequenced from one sample in a study of cytomegalovirus exposure and HLA in healthy donors. Primers for the PCR totalled 60 Vbeta and 13 Jbeta. Data came from immunoSEQ multiplex PCR; TCRdb stores just in-frame clones and leaves some out. This sample yields around 200,000 clones, of which over 70% are seen a single time; 2.9% belongs to the top ten. Input material: PBMCs. The receptors were gathered from a male donor in good health and CMV-seronegative.

The CDR3: CASSATRRGFTF. The CDR3 DNA is TGTGCCAGCAGTGCTACCAGGCGGGGGTTCACCTTC. The chain carries TRBV28 and TRBJ1-2; possible D gene TRBD1, 5 bases. Between the trimmed V and J ends, which lost 5 bases and 13 bases, there was a span of 17 bases. CDR1 and CDR2 from the germline V gene are MDHEN and SYDVKM. CDR3 length: 12 amino acids.

This clone was observed a single time. This specimen includes other DNA sequences encoding the same CDR3. The rearrangement links TRBV7-9 to TRBJ2-3; no clear D gene. The CDR3 is 12 amino acids. V was trimmed by 5 bases and J by 0 bases, leaving 3 bases between them. Germline loops: CDR1 SEHNR, CDR2 FQNEAQ (reference sequence). For the CDR3, the DNA is TGTGCCAGCAGCCTAAGCACAGATACGCAGTATTTT. It specifies CASSLSTDTQYF.

The V and J genes are TRBV28 and TRBJ1-2; TRBD1 aligns across 9 bases. Per the germline V gene, CDR1 is MDHEN and CDR2 is SYDVKM. The CDR3 is 16 residues long. This chain's CDR3 is CASWGQGKGVIYGYTF. CDR3 nucleotides: TGTGCATCTTGGGGACAGGGAAAGGGGGTGATATATGGCTACACCTTC.

Details on this clone: In the same sample, other DNA sequences code for this CDR3. The V gene is TRBV6-6, the J gene TRBJ2-3; TRBD2 might be the D (6 bases). The germline V gene has CDR1 MNHNY and CDR2 SVGAGI (reference sequence). CDR3 length: 13 amino acids. V lost 11 bases to trimming and J lost 0 bases, with 12 bases between them. Written as DNA, the CDR3 is TGTGCCGGTTCTAGCGCTAGCACAGATACGCAGTATTTT. Protein sequence: CAGSSASTDTQYF.

The rearrangement uses TRBV5-1 and TRBJ2-1; D ambiguous. The germline V gene encodes CDR1 SGHRS and CDR2 YFSETQ. Trimming removed 1 base at V and 0 bases at J, with 11 bases between. The CDR3 is 16 amino acids. The CDR3 here is CASSLSARSSYNEQFF. The CDR3 DNA follows: TGCGCCAGCAGCTTGTCGGCTAGAAGCTCCTACAATGAGCAGTTCTTC. Supplemented by reference TRBV5-1 and TRBJ2-1, the full variable domain reads KAGVTQTPRYLIKTRGQQVTLSCSPISGHRSVSWYQQTPGQGLQFLFEYFSETQRNKGNFPGRFSGRQFSNSRSEMNVSTLELGDSALYLCASSLSARSSYNEQFFGPGTRLTVL.

This rearrangement joins TRBV30 to TRBJ1-3; the D is unclear. Germline lookup yields CDR1 GTSNPN and CDR2 SVGIG (reference sequence). Between the trimmed V and J ends, which lost 0 bases and 0 bases, there was a span of 6 bases. This CDR3 is built from 14 residues. CDR3 region: CAWSVPVSGNTIYF. The CDR3 DNA is TGTGCCTGGAGTGTACCGGTCTCTGGAAACACCATATATTTT.

This sequence joins TRBV25-1 and TRBJ2-7; D is possibly TRBD2 (5 bases). CDR1 and CDR2 from the germline V gene are MGHDK and SYGVNS. The CDR3 contains 16 residues. Trimming took off 2 bases at V and 3 bases at J, with 17 bases between the two ends. The CDR3 sequence: CASSENRQRDDYEQYF. Written as DNA, the CDR3 is TGTGCCAGCAGTGAAAACAGACAACGGGATGACTACGAGCAGTACTTC.

The V and J genes are TRBV19 and TRBJ2-5, with no clear D. V was trimmed by 3 bases and J by 4 bases, leaving 6 bases between them. CDR1 and CDR2 (germline): LNHDA, SQIVND (reference sequence). The CDR3 is 12 residues long. The CDR3 loop reads CASSIERETQYF. CDR3 nucleotides: TGTGCCAGTAGTATTGAGCGAGAGACCCAGTACTTC.

V usage is TRBV9 and J usage is TRBJ2-3; 10 bases map to TRBD2. This CDR3 contains 19 residues. Per the germline V gene, CDR1 is SGDLS and CDR2 is YYNGEE. The J segment lost 3 bases and the V segment lost 1 base, leaving 14 bases of the junction unmatched. In DNA, the CDR3 is TGTGCCAGCAGCGTATTCGGGCTAGCGGGAGTAGCGGGAACAGATACGCAGTATTTT. Translation: CASSVFGLAGVAGTDTQYF.

This clone was seen a handful of times. The chain uses TRBV28 and TRBJ2-1; D may be TRBD2 (6 bases). The ends were cut back, 2 bases at V and 9 bases at J, with 8 bases in the middle. The CDR3 contains 12 residues. Germline V gives CDR1 MDHEN, CDR2 SYDVKM. In DNA form, the CDR3 reads TGTGCCAGCAGTTTACGGGGGAGTGAGCAGTTCTTC. Translation gives CASSLRGSEQFF.

This chain links TRBV12-5 with TRBJ2-7, with 10 nucleotides matching TRBD1. The CDR3 is 17 amino acids. V lost 5 bases, J lost 2 bases, and 12 bases stayed unmatched. Germline CDR1 reads LGHNT; CDR2 reads FRNRAP. In nucleotides, the CDR3 is TGTGCTAGTGGTCTCAGCCGGGACAGGGGTTCCCCCTACGAGCAGTACTTC. Translated: CASGLSRDRGSPYEQYF. Full variable domain (remainder filled in from reference TRBV12-5 and TRBJ2-7): DARVTQTPRHKVTEMGQEVTMRCQPILGHNTVFWYRQTMMQGLELLAYFRNRAPLDDSGMPKDRFSAEMPDATLATLKIQPSEPRDSAVYFCASGLSRDRGSPYEQYFGPGTRLTVT.

V gene TRBV7-2 combines with J gene TRBJ1-5; 7 bases match TRBD1. Unmatched junction bases numbered 3, after V lost 5 bases and J lost 2 bases. The CDR3 totals 14 residues. Germline V gene lookup returns CDR1 SGHTA and CDR2 FQGNSA. CDR3 loop: CASSRQGGNQPQHF. CDR3 DNA: TGTGCCAGCAGCCGACAGGGTGGCAATCAGCCCCAGCATTTT.

The chain couples TRBV6-5 to TRBJ2-5; the D gene is possibly TRBD1 (7 bases). The closer fit of TRBJ2-7 to the DNA end suggests the J call may be wrong. Germline CDR1 MNHEY, CDR2 SVGAGI. The CDR3 contains 14 residues. CDR3 sequence reads: CASSRGAGGYEQYF. The CDR3 nucleotides read TGTGCCAGCAGCCGCGGGGCAGGGGGGTACGAGCAGTACTTC.

This sequence joins TRBV9 and TRBJ2-7; 9 positions match TRBD1. Germline-derived CDR1 and CDR2 are SGDLS and YYNGEE. V shed 2 bases and J 3 bases; nucleotides not matched to a gene: 3. CDR3 size: 14 residues. The DNA of the CDR3 is TGTGCCAGCAGCGTTACGACAGGGGGCTACGAGCAGTACTTC. Translation gives CASSVTTGGYEQYF.

In its sample, this clone was seen once. The chain is built from TRBV6-1 and TRBJ2-1; maybe TRBD2 (5 bases). V was pared by 2 bases and J by 6 bases, with 14 bases between. The CDR3 has 15 amino acids. Germline V gives CDR1 MNHNS, CDR2 SASEGT. The CDR3: CASSERLANGNEQFF. For the CDR3, the DNA is TGTGCCAGCAGTGAAAGGCTAGCAAATGGCAATGAGCAGTTCTTC.